This TCR beta chain was found in a study of T cell changes during pregnancy in multiple sclerosis. The V end was cut by 7 bases, the J end by 4 bases, with 17 bases between. The CDR3 totals 15 residues. CDR1 and CDR2 (germline): SGHVS, FQNEAQ. The assay was immunoSEQ multiplex PCR, and TCRdb's table has in-frame clones only and misses some. The table lists about 31,000 clones, 87% of them singletons, with 6% to 9% in the top ten. A single count supports this clone. The sample was CD8+ T cells from peripheral blood mononuclear cells, taken before pregnancy. This clonotype was sampled from a female donor with multiple sclerosis, enrolled in a pregnancy study. This chain uses TRBV7-8 with TRBJ2-1, with D tentatively TRBD2 (6 bases). The CDR3 sequence: CASIRGAAGYNEQFF. In nucleotides, the CDR3 is TGTGCCAGCATTAGGGGTGCGGCGGGATACAATGAGCAGTTCTTC.